This T cell receptor (beta chain) was sequenced in a study of blood T cell repertoires in COVID-19. Whole-study context: From the United States, Italy and Spain came samples of acute and convalescent COVID-19.

Germline V gene data show CDR1 as SGHRS and CDR2 as YFSETQ. The V end was cut by 4 bases, the J end by 3 bases, with 13 bases between. This CDR3 region has 15 residues. Per the original data handling: Researchers report that nucleated cell counts were estimated from reference gene primer amplification. Produced via immunoSEQ multiplex PCR; TCRdb's table is partial and in-frame only. V, J and clone size were drawn from that table, and D and trimming were deduced from the DNA. The sample lists under 200,000 clones, around 80% occurring once. The chain has TRBV5-1 and TRBJ1-4; TRBD1 is a possible D gene (5 bases). The sample taken for sequencing was peripheral blood. This clonotype originated in a man aged 65-85 years with active or convalescent COVID-19. The DNA of the CDR3 is TGCGCCAGCAGCGGGTCAGGGCTTGCTAATGAAAAACTGTTTTTT. It translates to CASSGSGLANEKLFF. Full variable domain (outside the CDR3, taken from reference TRBV5-1 and TRBJ1-4): KAGVTQTPRYLIKTRGQQVTLSCSPISGHRSVSWYQQTPGQGLQFLFEYFSETQRNKGNFPGRFSGRQFSNSRSEMNVSTLELGDSALYLCASSGSGLANEKLFFGSGTQLSVL.